The following is a T cell receptor (beta chain) sequence with its context. The sample belongs to a study of T cell changes during pregnancy in multiple sclerosis. V shed 0 bases and J 3 bases; nucleotides not matched to a gene: 0. The CDR3 is 14 residues long. Germline CDR1 is SGHVS and CDR2 is FNYEAQ. Method: immunoSEQ multiplex PCR; TCRdb's copy keeps in-frame clones and lacks some. This repertoire shows roughly 23,000 clones, about 87% found once; its top ten account for around 0.96%. Source: CD4+ T cells from peripheral blood mononuclear cells, taken in the second trimester of pregnancy. This clonotype was obtained from a female donor in good health, enrolled as a control in a pregnancy study. The chain has TRBV7-6 and TRBJ2-7; the match to TRBD1 covers 9 bases. CDR3 in DNA: TGTGCCAGCAGCTTAGCGACAGGGGGCTACGAGCAGTACTTC. It is translated as CASSLATGGYEQYF.